These 10 T cell receptor beta chains came from one sample sequenced in a study of shared clonotypes between healthy human individuals. It was CD45RO-negative cells, positively selected for CCR7, that made up naive CD8 cells, with terminally differentiated effector memory CD45RA+ cells excluded. Method: immunoSEQ multiplex PCR; TCRdb's copy keeps in-frame clones and lacks some. The sample shows hundreds of thousands of clones, approximately 90% of them seen only once. The sequencing sample was made of naive CD8+ T cells sorted from blood. The receptors stem from a man aged 25 to 40 in good health.

The CDR3 protein is CASSSPISRTSGAPYEQYF. The CDR3 DNA sequence: TGTGCCAGCAGTTCCCCTATATCCCGGACTAGCGGAGCTCCCTACGAGCAGTACTTC. The rearrangement links TRBV27 to TRBJ2-7; 10 nucleotides match TRBD2. The ends lost 4 bases at V and 2 bases at J; junction bases unmatched: 17. Germline loops: CDR1 MNHEY, CDR2 SMNVEV (reference sequence). The CDR3 length is 19 residues.

This clone was observed once. The rearrangement links TRBV5-4 to TRBJ2-1, with 7 positions matching TRBD2. This CDR3 region has 16 residues. CDR1 SGHNT and CDR2 YYREEE come from the germline V gene (reference sequence). V was pared by 3 bases and J by 6 bases, with 12 bases of the junction left unmatched. This CDR3 is CASSWGGGDSRNEQFF. The CDR3 DNA reads TGTGCCAGCAGCTGGGGGGGTGGAGACAGCCGCAATGAGCAGTTCTTC.

The chain joins TRBV7-9 to TRBJ1-5, with D unresolved. Trimming left V 1 base short and J 8 bases short, with 6 bases between. There are 12 residues in the CDR3. From germline, CDR1 is SEHNR and CDR2 FQNEAQ (reference sequence). The CDR3 is CASSLGREPQHF. In DNA, the CDR3 is TGTGCCAGCAGCTTAGGGAGGGAGCCCCAGCATTTT.

CDR3 protein: CASSLQDRNTDTQYF. In DNA form, the CDR3 reads TGTGCCAGCAGCTTGCAGGACAGGAACACAGATACGCAGTATTTT. The chain is built from TRBV7-9 and TRBJ2-3; 7 positions agree with TRBD1. CDR3 length: 15 residues. Germline-derived CDR1 and CDR2 are SEHNR and FQNEAQ (reference sequence). Losses at the gene ends were 3 bases for V and 2 bases for J; bases not matched to a gene: 5.

The rearrangement uses TRBV5-1 and TRBJ2-7, with D perhaps TRBD2 (6 bases). The ends were cut back, 7 bases at V and 7 bases at J, with 15 bases in the middle. The CDR3 extends over 12 amino acids. Looked up from germline, CDR1 is SGHRS and CDR2 is YFSETQ. CDR3 sequence: CASAAVEGEQYF. The CDR3 DNA reads as TGCGCCAGCGCGGCGGTGGAGGGGGAGCAGTACTTC. Combining the CDR3 with reference TRBV5-1 and TRBJ2-7 gives the whole variable domain KAGVTQTPRYLIKTRGQQVTLSCSPISGHRSVSWYQQTPGQGLQFLFEYFSETQRNKGNFPGRFSGRQFSNSRSEMNVSTLELGDSALYLCASAAVEGEQYFGPGTRLTVT.

V and J are TRBV11-3 and TRBJ2-3; D is possibly TRBD1 (5 bases). The V end was cut by 8 bases, the J end by 0 bases, with 9 bases between. The CDR3 consists of 13 residues. Germline V gene lookup returns CDR1 SGHNT and CDR2 YENEEA. The CDR3 loop is CASGPGSTDTQYF. CDR3 bases: TGTGCCAGCGGTCCAGGGAGCACAGATACGCAGTATTTT.

The chain is built from TRBV28 and TRBJ2-7; D is unclear. V was cut by 5 bases and J by 0 bases, with 14 bases left in between. CDR3 length: 15 residues. The germline V gene has CDR1 MDHEN and CDR2 SYDVKM. CDR3 nucleotides: TGTGCCAGCAGTCCCCTCCGGGTCCGCTCCTACGAGCAGTACTTC. This codes for CASSPLRVRSYEQYF. Looking up the rest from reference TRBV28 and TRBJ2-7 gives the full variable domain: DVKVTQSSRYLVKRTGEKVFLECVQDMDHENMFWYRQDPGLGLRLIYFSYDVKMKEKGDIPEGYSVSREKKERFSLILESASTNQTSMYLCASSPLRVRSYEQYFGPGTRLTVT.

The V gene is TRBV7-6, the J gene TRBJ2-1; the match to TRBD2 covers 9 bases. Per the germline V gene, CDR1 is SGHVS and CDR2 is FNYEAQ. This CDR3 is 15 amino acids long. V was clipped by 1 base and J by 6 bases; unmatched bases: 4. CDR3 in DNA: TGTGCCAGCAGCTTAGAGGCAGCGGGAGGCAATGAGCAGTTCTTC. It encodes CASSLEAAGGNEQFF.

A single count supports this clone. This chain connects TRBV5-5 to TRBJ2-7; a possible D gene is TRBD2 (6 bases). Trimming removed 5 bases at V and 3 bases at J, with 15 bases between. Germline V CDR1 and CDR2: SGHKS, YYEKEE (reference sequence). The CDR3 runs 14 residues. As DNA, the CDR3 is TGTGCCAGCAGTCCAACGGAGGGGCTCTACGAGCAGTACTTC. Translating it yields CASSPTEGLYEQYF.

V is TRBV6-5 and J is TRBJ2-7; D gene ambiguous. Germline V gene data show CDR1 as MNHEY and CDR2 as SVGAGI. With 3 bases removed from V and 0 bases from J, the gap between germline ends came to 9 bases. The CDR3 has 14 residues. The CDR3 nucleotides are TGTGCCAGCAGTTATCGTCCGAGCTCCTACGAGCAGTACTTC. This gives the protein CASSYRPSSYEQYF.